The 2 T cell receptor beta chains below come from one sample, sequenced in a study of low-dose radiotherapy and immunotherapy resistance in tumors. Primers used for first-strand cDNA, a TRAV- and TRBV-specific set, covered both alpha and beta chains. The PCR that amplified TCRs ran for about 20 cycles, relying on a constant-region primer and a V-primer adapter. TCRdb reprocessed the reads via MiXCR and lists one record per CDR3 protein. The table records roughly 95,000 distinct CDR3 sequences, 20% to 25% of them present only once. The time point: after trial treatment. The treatment was: LDRT plus nivolumab, ipilimumab, low-dose cyclophosphamide and aspirin (RACIN trial). Source: PBMCs, taken after low-dose radiotherapy plus immunotherapy. These receptors were obtained from a female donor with ovarian cancer.

This chain uses TRBV7-2 with TRBJ2-7; TRBD2 agrees at 10 bases. The length of the CDR3 is 15 residues. CDR1 is SGHTA and CDR2 is FQGNSA in the germline V gene. V gave up 5 bases and J gave up 6 bases; unmatched junction bases: 10. The CDR3 DNA follows: TGTGCCAGCAGCATGAAAGGACTAGCGGTTGCCGAGCAGTACTTC. Its protein product is CASSMKGLAVAEQYF.

This clonotype occurred many times. The DNA for the CDR3 is TGCAGTGCTAGAGATCGACGGGGGCGAGGGGAAAAACTGTTTTTT. Translation: CSARDRRGRGEKLFF. The rearrangement links TRBV20-1 to TRBJ1-4; TRBD1 is a possible D gene (6 bases). Germline CDR1 DFQATT, CDR2 SNEGSKA (reference sequence). This CDR3 is built from 15 residues. The ends were cut back, 0 bases at V and 8 bases at J, with 16 bases in the middle.